The sequence of this T cell receptor beta chain was determined in a study of blood T cell repertoires in COVID-19. The wider study: T cells, B-cell-depleted T cells, or PBMCs provided the cDNA or gDNA that served as material.

As regards this clone: Different DNA sequences within this sample yield the same CDR3.

Authors' methods: Cell counts per sample came from amplifying reference gene primers. The data were produced by immunoSEQ multiplex PCR, yet TCRdb's version contains in-frame clones alone and is incomplete. D and trimming were read from the DNA, whereas the V and J calls and clone size are those reported in that table. The table has about 260,000 clones, about 89% seen once; the top ten hold approximately 2.2%. This CDR3 is built from 14 residues. V gave up 0 bases and J gave up 6 bases; unmatched junction bases: 2. Per germline, CDR1 SGHRS and CDR2 YFSETQ. The sequence came from a woman in her 50s with acute or convalescent COVID-19. The V call is TRBV5-1, the J call TRBJ2-3; 9 bases fit TRBD1. Source material: peripheral blood. The CDR3 region has the DNA TGCGCCAGCAGCTTGGTACAGGGGGCGGATACGCAGTATTTT. It yields the protein CASSLVQGADTQYF.